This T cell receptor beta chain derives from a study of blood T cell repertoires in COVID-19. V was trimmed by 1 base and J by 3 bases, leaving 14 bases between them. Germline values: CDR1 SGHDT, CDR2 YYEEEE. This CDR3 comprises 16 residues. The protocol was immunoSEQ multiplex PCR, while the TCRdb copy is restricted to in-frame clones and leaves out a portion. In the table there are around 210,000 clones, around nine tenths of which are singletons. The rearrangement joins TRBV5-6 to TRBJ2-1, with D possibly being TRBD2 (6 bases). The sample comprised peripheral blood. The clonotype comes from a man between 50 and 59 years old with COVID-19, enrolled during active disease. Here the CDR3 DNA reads TGTGCCAGCAGCTTGATTGGGCGGGACCGCTACAATGAGCAGTTCTTC. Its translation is CASSLIGRDRYNEQFF.